The 8 T cell receptor beta chains given below trace back to one sample, sequenced in a study of blood T cell repertoires in COVID-19. Assay used: immunoSEQ multiplex PCR; TCRdb lists only in-frame clones, some missing. The table shows nearly 25,000 clones, with approximately 75% occurring only once. Source material: peripheral blood. The receptors shown here come from a woman in her 70s with COVID-19, enrolled during active disease.

This clone is a singleton in its sample. The chain has TRBV7-9 and TRBJ1-2, with 7 bases fitting TRBD1. The V gene end was trimmed by 3 bases and the J gene end by 4 bases; junction bases not matched to a gene: 5. Germline CDR1 is SEHNR and CDR2 is FQNEAQ (reference sequence). The CDR3 extends over 14 amino acids. The CDR3 reads CASSFGQALYGYTF. For the CDR3, the DNA is TGTGCCAGCAGCTTTGGACAGGCGCTCTATGGCTACACCTTC.

This clone was observed a single time. The chain has TRBV19 and TRBJ2-7; the D gene is possibly TRBD1 (6 bases). The CDR3 runs 13 residues. The ends were cut back, 5 bases at V and 4 bases at J, with 12 bases in the middle. Germline CDR1 and CDR2: LNHDA and SQIVND (reference sequence). CDR3 nucleotides: TGTGCCAGTAGTGCCGGGACAAGATACGAGCAGTACTTC. Translation: CASSAGTRYEQYF.

The chain recombines TRBV6-2 or TRBV6-3 with TRBJ2-1, with D tentatively TRBD2 (6 bases). CDR3 length: 14 residues. From germline, CDR1 is MNHEY and CDR2 SVGEGT. Trimming pared 0 bases from V and 9 bases from J, leaving 12 bases between. CDR3 nucleotide sequence: TGTGCCAGCAGTTACTCCGGGACTCGCGCTGAGCAGTTCTTC. This encodes CASSYSGTRAEQFF.

This chain connects TRBV29-1 to TRBJ2-3, with no clear D. This CDR3 has 11 residues. Trimming shortened V by 4 bases and J by 2 bases, and 4 bases separated the two germline ends. Germline assignment: CDR1 SQVTM and CDR2 ANQGSEA. The CDR3 nucleotides are TGCAGCGTTGTTCTCACAGATACGCAGTATTTT. Protein sequence: CSVVLTDTQYF.

This clone was seen more than once but under ten times. The chain combines TRBV11-3 with TRBJ2-1; D is ambiguous. The CDR3 loop spans 15 amino acids. Germline CDR1 SGHNT, CDR2 YENEEA. Trimming pared 5 bases from V and 0 bases from J, leaving 11 bases between. The CDR3 sequence: CASSLGSGSYNEQFF. The CDR3 DNA sequence: TGTGCCAGCAGCCTCGGTAGTGGCTCCTACAATGAGCAGTTCTTC.

This rearrangement joins TRBV12-3 or TRBV12-4 to TRBJ1-1; weak D call: TRBD1 (6 bases). This CDR3 is 12 amino acids long. V was cut by 4 bases and J by 11 bases, with 14 bases left in between. CDR3 residues: CASSWGTQEAFF. The CDR3 nucleotides read TGTGCCAGCAGTTGGGGGACACAGGAGGCTTTCTTT.

The V call is TRBV11-2, the J call TRBJ2-1, with 7 bases that match TRBD1. V gave up 4 bases and J gave up 9 bases; unmatched junction bases: 6. Germline CDR1 is SGHAT and CDR2 is FQNNGV. CDR3 length: 13 amino acids. The CDR3 region has the DNA TGTGCCAGCAGCTCGACAGGGTTGGGTGAGCAGTTCTTC. This translates into CASSSTGLGEQFF.

The chain links TRBV5-1 to TRBJ2-1; the match to TRBD1 covers 7 bases. Unmatched junction bases numbered 12, after V lost 4 bases and J lost 8 bases. Germline loops: CDR1 SGHRS, CDR2 YFSETQ. The CDR3 extends over 15 amino acids. CDR3 amino acids: CASSDGTASTDEQFF. The CDR3 DNA reads as TGCGCCAGCAGCGACGGGACAGCGTCTACAGATGAGCAGTTCTTC.